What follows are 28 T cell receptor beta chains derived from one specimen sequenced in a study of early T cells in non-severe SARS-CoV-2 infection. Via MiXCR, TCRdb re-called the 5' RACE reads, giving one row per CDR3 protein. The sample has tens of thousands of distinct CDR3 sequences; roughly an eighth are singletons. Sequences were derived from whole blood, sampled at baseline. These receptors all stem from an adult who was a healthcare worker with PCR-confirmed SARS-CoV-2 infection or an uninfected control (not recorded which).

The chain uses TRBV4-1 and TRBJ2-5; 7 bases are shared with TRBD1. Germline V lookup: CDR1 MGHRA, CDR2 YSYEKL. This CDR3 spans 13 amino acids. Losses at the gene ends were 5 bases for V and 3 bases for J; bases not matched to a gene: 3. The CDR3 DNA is TGCGCCAGCAGCGCCGACAGGGAAGAGACCCAGTACTTC. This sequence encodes CASSADREETQYF.

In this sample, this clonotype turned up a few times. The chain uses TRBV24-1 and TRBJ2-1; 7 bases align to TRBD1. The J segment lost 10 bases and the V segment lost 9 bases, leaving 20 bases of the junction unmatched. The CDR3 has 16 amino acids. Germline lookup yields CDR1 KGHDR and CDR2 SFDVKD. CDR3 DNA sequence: TGTGCCACCGGACAGACAGGGCTCCCCCCCTTAGGCGAGCAGTTCTTC. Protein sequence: CATGQTGLPPLGEQFF.

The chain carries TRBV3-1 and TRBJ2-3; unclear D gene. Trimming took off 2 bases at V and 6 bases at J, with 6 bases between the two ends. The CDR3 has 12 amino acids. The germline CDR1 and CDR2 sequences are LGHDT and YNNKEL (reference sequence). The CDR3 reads CASSQSSDTQYF. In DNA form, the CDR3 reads TGTGCCAGCAGCCAATCCAGCGATACGCAGTATTTT.

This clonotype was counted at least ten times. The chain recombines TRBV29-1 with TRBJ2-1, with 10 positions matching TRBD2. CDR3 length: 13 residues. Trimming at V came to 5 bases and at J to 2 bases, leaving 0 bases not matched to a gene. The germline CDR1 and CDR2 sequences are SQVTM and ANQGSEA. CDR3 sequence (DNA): TGCAGCGTTAGCGGGAGGGCCTACAATGAGCAGTTCTTC. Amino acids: CSVSGRAYNEQFF.

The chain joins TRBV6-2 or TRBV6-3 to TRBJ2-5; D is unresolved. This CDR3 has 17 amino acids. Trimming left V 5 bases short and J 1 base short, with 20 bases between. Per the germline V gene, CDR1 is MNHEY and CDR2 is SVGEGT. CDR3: CASSPHPPGRLQETQYF. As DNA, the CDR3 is TGTGCCAGCAGTCCGCATCCGCCGGGCAGGCTCCAAGAGACCCAGTACTTC.

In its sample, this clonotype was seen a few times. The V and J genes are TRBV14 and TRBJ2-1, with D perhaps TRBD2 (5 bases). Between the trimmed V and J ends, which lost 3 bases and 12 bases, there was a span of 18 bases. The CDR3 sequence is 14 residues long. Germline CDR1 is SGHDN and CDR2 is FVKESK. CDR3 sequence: CASSHPAGRGGQFF. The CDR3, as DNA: TGTGCCAGCAGCCACCCCGCGGGCCGGGGTGGGCAGTTCTTC.

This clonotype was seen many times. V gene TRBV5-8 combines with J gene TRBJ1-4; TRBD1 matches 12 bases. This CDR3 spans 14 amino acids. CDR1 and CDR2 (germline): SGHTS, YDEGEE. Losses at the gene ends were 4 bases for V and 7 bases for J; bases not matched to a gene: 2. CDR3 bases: TGTGCCAGCAGCACGGGACAGGGGGCTGAAAAACTGTTTTTT. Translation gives CASSTGQGAEKLFF. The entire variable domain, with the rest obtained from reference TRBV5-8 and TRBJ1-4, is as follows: EAGVTQSPTHLIKTRGQQATLRCSPISGHTSVYWYQQALGLGLQFLLWYDEGEERNRGNFPPRFSGRQFPNYSSELNVNALELEDSALYLCASSTGQGAEKLFFGSGTQLSVL.

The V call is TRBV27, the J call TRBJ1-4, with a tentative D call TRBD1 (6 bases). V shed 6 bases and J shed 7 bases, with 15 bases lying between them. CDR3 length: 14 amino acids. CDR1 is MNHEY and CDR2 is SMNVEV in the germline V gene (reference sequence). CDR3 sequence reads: CASRLQGRGEKLFF. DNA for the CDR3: TGTGCCAGCAGGCTACAGGGTAGAGGTGAAAAACTGTTTTTT.

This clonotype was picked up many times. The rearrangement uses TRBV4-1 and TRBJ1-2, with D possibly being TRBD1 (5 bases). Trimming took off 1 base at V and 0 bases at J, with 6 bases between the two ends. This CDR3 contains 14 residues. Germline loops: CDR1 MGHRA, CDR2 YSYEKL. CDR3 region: CASSQGGPNYGYTF. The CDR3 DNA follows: TGCGCCAGCAGCCAAGGGGGCCCTAACTATGGCTACACCTTC.

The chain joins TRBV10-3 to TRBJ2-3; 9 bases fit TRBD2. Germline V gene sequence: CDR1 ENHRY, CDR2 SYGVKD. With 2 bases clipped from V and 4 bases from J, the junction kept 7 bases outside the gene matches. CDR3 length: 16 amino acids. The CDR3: CAISEKAGGGSDTQYF. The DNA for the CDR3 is TGTGCCATCAGTGAGAAAGCGGGGGGCGGGTCAGATACGCAGTATTTT.

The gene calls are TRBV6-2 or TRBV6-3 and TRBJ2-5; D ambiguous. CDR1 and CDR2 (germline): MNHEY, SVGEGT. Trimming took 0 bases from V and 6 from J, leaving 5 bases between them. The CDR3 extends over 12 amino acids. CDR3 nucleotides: TGTGCCAGCAGTTACTCGCCCCAGACCCAGTACTTC. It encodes CASSYSPQTQYF.

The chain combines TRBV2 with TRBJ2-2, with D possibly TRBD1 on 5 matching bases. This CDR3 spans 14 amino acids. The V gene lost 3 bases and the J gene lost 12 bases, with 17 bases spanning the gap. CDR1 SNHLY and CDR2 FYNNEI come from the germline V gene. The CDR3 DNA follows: TGTGCCAGCAGTGAGATAACTGGCAGGGATAAGCTGTTTTTT. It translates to CASSEITGRDKLFF.

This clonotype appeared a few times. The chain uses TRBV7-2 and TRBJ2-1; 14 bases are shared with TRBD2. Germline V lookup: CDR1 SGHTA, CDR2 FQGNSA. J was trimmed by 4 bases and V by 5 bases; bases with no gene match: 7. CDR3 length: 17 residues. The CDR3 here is CASSLRTSGGLYNEQFF. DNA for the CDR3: TGTGCCAGCAGCCTCCGGACTAGCGGGGGGCTTTACAATGAGCAGTTCTTC. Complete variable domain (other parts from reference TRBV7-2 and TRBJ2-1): GAGVSQSPSNKVTEKGKDVELRCDPISGHTALYWYRQSLGQGLEFLIYFQGNSAPDKSGLPSDRFSAERTGGSVSTLTIQRTQQEDSAVYLCASSLRTSGGLYNEQFFGPGTRLTVL.

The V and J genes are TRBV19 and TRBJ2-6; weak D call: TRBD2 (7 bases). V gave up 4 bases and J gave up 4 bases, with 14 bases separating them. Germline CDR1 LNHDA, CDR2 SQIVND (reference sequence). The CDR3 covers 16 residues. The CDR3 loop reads CASSKFGGLGANVLTF. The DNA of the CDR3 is TGTGCCAGTAGTAAATTCGGGGGGCTAGGGGCCAACGTCCTGACTTTC.

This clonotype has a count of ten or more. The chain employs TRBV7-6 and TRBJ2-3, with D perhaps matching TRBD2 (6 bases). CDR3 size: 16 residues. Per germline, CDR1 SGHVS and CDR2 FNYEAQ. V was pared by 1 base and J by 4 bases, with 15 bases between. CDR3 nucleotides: TGTGCCAGCAGCTTAGGATTGCGGGAAAACTCAGATACGCAGTATTTT. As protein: CASSLGLRENSDTQYF.

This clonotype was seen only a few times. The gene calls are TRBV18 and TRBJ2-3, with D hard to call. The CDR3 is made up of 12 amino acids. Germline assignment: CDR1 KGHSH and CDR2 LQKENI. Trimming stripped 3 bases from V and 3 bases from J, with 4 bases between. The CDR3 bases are TGTGCCAGCTCACCGCAGACAGATACGCAGTATTTT. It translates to CASSPQTDTQYF.

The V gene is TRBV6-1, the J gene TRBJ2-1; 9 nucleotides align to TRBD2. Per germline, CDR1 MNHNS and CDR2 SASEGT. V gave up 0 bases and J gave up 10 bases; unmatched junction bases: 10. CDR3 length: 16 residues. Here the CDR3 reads CASSEALRGGAREQFF. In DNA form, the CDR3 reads TGTGCCAGCAGTGAAGCGCTTCGCGGGGGGGCGAGGGAGCAGTTCTTC.

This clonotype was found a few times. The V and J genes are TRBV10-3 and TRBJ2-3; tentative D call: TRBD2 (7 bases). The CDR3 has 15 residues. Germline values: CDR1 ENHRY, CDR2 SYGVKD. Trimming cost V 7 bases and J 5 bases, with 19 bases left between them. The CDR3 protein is CAITGAGGPGDTQYF. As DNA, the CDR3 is TGTGCCATCACAGGGGCCGGGGGGCCTGGAGATACGCAGTATTTT.

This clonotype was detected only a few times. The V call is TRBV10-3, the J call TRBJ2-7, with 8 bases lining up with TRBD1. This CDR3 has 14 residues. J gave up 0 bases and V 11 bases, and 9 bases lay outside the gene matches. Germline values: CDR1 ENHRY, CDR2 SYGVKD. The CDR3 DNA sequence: TGTGCCGCGACGGGGACAGGCAACTCCTACGAGCAGTACTTC. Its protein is CAATGTGNSYEQYF.

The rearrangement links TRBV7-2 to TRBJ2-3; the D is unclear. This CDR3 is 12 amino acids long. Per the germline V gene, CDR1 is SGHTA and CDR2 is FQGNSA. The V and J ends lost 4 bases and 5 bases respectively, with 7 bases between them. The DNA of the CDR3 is TGTGCCAGCAGCTCGGTCAGAGATACGCAGTATTTT. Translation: CASSSVRDTQYF.

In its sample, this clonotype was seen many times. The CDR3 spells CASSTGTANTGELFF. The CDR3 DNA reads TGTGCCAGCAGCACCGGGACAGCGAACACCGGGGAGCTGTTTTTT. V and J are TRBV7-9 and TRBJ2-2; 7 bases are shared with TRBD1. The CDR3 contains 15 residues. Trimming at V came to 5 bases and at J to 0 bases, leaving 3 bases not matched to a gene. CDR1 is SEHNR, CDR2 FQNEAQ, per germline (reference sequence).

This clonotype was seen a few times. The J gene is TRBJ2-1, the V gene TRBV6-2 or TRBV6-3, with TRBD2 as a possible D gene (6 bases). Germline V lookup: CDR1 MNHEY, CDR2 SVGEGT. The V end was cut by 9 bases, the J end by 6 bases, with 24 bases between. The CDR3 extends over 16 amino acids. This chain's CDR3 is CASGATGEGAGNEQFF. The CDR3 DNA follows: TGTGCCAGTGGCGCTACGGGAGAAGGAGCTGGCAATGAGCAGTTCTTC.

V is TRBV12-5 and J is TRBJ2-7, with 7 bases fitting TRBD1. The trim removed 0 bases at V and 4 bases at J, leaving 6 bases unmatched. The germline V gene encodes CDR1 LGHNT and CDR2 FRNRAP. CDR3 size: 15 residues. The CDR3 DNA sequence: TGTGCTAGTGGTTTGGTACTGGGACAGAGATACGAGCAGTACTTC. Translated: CASGLVLGQRYEQYF.

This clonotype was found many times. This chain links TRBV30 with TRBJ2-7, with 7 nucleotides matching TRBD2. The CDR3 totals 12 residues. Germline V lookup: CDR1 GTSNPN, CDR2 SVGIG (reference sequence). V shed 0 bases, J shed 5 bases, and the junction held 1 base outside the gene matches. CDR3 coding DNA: TGTGCCTGGAGTGTACGGGGGGACGAGCAGTACTTC. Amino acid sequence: CAWSVRGDEQYF.

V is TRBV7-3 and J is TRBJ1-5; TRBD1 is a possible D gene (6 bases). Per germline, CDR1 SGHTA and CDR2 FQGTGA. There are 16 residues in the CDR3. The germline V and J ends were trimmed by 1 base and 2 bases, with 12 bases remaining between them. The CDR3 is CASSLIGGLCNQPQHF. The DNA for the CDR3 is TGTGCCAGCAGCTTAATAGGGGGGCTCTGCAATCAGCCCCAGCATTTT.

The CDR3 region is CASSRWGQGRETQYF. CDR3 bases: TGTGCCAGCAGCCGGTGGGGACAGGGGAGAGAGACCCAGTACTTC. V and J are TRBV14 and TRBJ2-5; 10 bases agree with TRBD1. Germline CDR1 is SGHDN and CDR2 is FVKESK. After removal of 4 bases from V and 4 bases from J, the junction contained 6 bases not matched to a gene. The CDR3 has 15 residues.

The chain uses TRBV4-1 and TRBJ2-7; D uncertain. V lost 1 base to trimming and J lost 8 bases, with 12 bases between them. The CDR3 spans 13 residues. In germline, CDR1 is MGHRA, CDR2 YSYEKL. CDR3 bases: TGCGCCAGCAGCCAAGTAATCCAGAGTCAGCAGTACTTC. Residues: CASSQVIQSQQYF.

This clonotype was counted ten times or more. The CDR3 coding sequence is TGTGCCAGCTCACCAGCCGGGACCGGGACAGGGCTACCTGAAGCTTTCTTT. It is translated as CASSPAGTGTGLPEAFF. This rearrangement joins TRBV18 to TRBJ1-1; TRBD1 matches at 9 bases. V was clipped by 2 bases and J by 6 bases; unmatched bases: 13. This CDR3 contains 17 residues. CDR1 KGHSH and CDR2 LQKENI come from the germline V gene.